This T cell receptor (beta chain) was retrieved from a study of breast tumors, draining lymph nodes, adjacent tissues. The CDR3 runs to 11 residues. Germline loops: CDR1 DFQATT, CDR2 SNEGSKA (reference sequence). V was cut by 1 base and J by 1 base, with 0 bases left in between. TCRdb redid the calling of the multiplex PCR reads with MiXCR, one entry per CDR3 protein. Of tens of thousands of distinct CDR3 sequences listed, about two thirds were seen once; the top ten hold roughly 21%. The genes are TRBV20-1 and TRBJ2-3, with D unresolved. The TCR was taken from a female donor with breast cancer. Some clones in this sample may be carry-over from other donors' samples. Sequencing was performed on tumor-adjacent breast tissue. The CDR3 region has the DNA TGCAGTGCTAGAGGCACAGATACGCAGTATTTT. It is translated as CSARGTDTQYF.